The 14 T cell receptor beta chains listed next were all sequenced from one sample in a study of control samples from healthy donors and cancer patients. Measured with immunoSEQ multiplex PCR; TCRdb has only the in-frame clones, and not every one. The sample includes some 180,000 clones. The sample was blood. Receptors were obtained from a woman aged 25 to 39 in good health.

The chain couples TRBV7-9 to TRBJ2-2, with 12 bases matching TRBD1. CDR3 length equals 15 residues. The ends lost 3 bases at V and 7 bases at J; junction bases unmatched: 3. Germline V gene lookup returns CDR1 SEHNR and CDR2 FQNEAQ (reference sequence). CDR3 region: CASSLGQGANGELFF. CDR3 bases: TGTGCCAGCAGCTTGGGACAGGGGGCGAACGGGGAGCTGTTTTTT.

To note about this clone: The identical CDR3 is also encoded by other nucleotide sequences in the sample. The chain combines TRBV11-2 with TRBJ1-1; D unclear. V was shortened by 5 bases and J by 1 base, with 23 bases between the two germline ends. Germline CDR1 reads SGHAT; CDR2 reads FQNNGV. The CDR3 extends over 18 amino acids. CDR3 coding DNA: TGTGCCAGCAGCAACGACAAGAGGCCTCGACGAGGGAACACTGAAGCTTTCTTT. Translating it yields CASSNDKRPRRGNTEAFF.

The chain is built from TRBV6-1 and TRBJ1-2; D is possibly TRBD1 (6 bases). Trimming took 1 base from V and 5 from J, leaving 14 bases between them. The CDR3 loop spans 15 amino acids. Germline CDR1 reads MNHNS; CDR2 reads SASEGT. The CDR3 nucleotides are TGTGCCAGCAGTGAAGGGGGGCCCAGAAATTATGGCTACACCTTC. Residues: CASSEGGPRNYGYTF.

The V gene is TRBV10-1, the J gene TRBJ1-2, with D possibly being TRBD1 (5 bases). V dropped 5 bases and J dropped 7 bases, with 14 bases sitting between them. CDR3 size: 13 residues. Germline V gene data show CDR1 as WNHNN and CDR2 as SYGVQD (reference sequence). The CDR3 is CASSSGMSFGYTF. CDR3 DNA sequence: TGCGCCAGCAGTTCAGGGATGAGTTTTGGCTACACCTTC.

This sequence joins TRBV9 and TRBJ1-1, with D possibly TRBD1 on 6 matching bases. Looked up from germline, CDR1 is SGDLS and CDR2 is YYNGEE. CDR3 size: 15 residues. Trimming stripped 0 bases from V and 4 bases from J, with 13 bases between. The CDR3 loop is CASSVGAGGFTEAFF. In DNA form, the CDR3 reads TGTGCCAGCAGCGTAGGGGCCGGGGGCTTCACTGAAGCTTTCTTT. Filled out from reference TRBV9 and TRBJ1-1, the complete variable domain reads DSGVTQTPKHLITATGQRVTLRCSPRSGDLSVYWYQQSLDQGLQFLIQYYNGEERAKGNILERFSAQQFPDLHSELNLSSLELGDSALYFCASSVGAGGFTEAFFGQGTRLTVV.

The chain carries TRBV7-9 and TRBJ2-7, with D possibly matching TRBD1 (6 bases). V shed 5 bases and J shed 4 bases, with 18 bases lying between them. Looked up from germline, CDR1 is SEHNR and CDR2 is FQNEAQ (reference sequence). The CDR3 extends over 15 amino acids. The CDR3 DNA follows: TGTGCCAGCAGCAGACTACAGGGAAGTGGTTACGAGCAGTACTTC. Translated: CASSRLQGSGYEQYF.

This rearrangement joins TRBV28 to TRBJ2-2; D gene ambiguous. This CDR3 is 14 amino acids long. V was clipped by 7 bases and J by 0 bases, with 9 bases between them. The germline gives CDR1 MDHEN, CDR2 SYDVKM. The CDR3 region is CASNKHTNTGELFF. CDR3 coding DNA: TGTGCCAGCAATAAGCACACGAACACCGGGGAGCTGTTTTTT.

The V gene is TRBV6-2 or TRBV6-3, the J gene TRBJ2-1; weak D call: TRBD2 (5 bases). V was clipped by 0 bases and J by 9 bases, with 9 bases between them. Germline loops: CDR1 MNHEY, CDR2 SVGEGT. This CDR3 comprises 13 residues. This CDR3 reads CASSYSRVVEQFF. CDR3 coding DNA: TGTGCCAGCAGTTACTCGAGGGTCGTTGAGCAGTTCTTC.

This sequence joins TRBV10-3 and TRBJ2-1; D is possibly TRBD2 (5 bases). The V end was cut by 2 bases, the J end by 5 bases, with 10 bases between. Germline V lookup: CDR1 ENHRY, CDR2 SYGVKD. The CDR3 length is 14 residues. CDR3: CAISEEGRHNEQFF. DNA for the CDR3: TGTGCCATCAGTGAGGAGGGAAGGCACAATGAGCAGTTCTTC.

The chain uses TRBV7-9 and TRBJ1-1; the match to TRBD1 covers 9 bases. Germline CDR1 is SEHNR and CDR2 is FQNEAQ (reference sequence). The CDR3 totals 14 residues. Trimming cost V 8 bases and J 2 bases; bases outside gene matches: 6. DNA of the CDR3: TGTGCCAGCGGGGAGACAGGGGGAAACACTGAAGCTTTCTTT. It encodes CASGETGGNTEAFF.

The rearrangement joins TRBV28 to TRBJ1-2, with a weak D call TRBD1 (5 bases). The CDR3 covers 13 residues. Looked up from germline, CDR1 is MDHEN and CDR2 is SYDVKM. The V end lost 5 bases, the J end lost 7 bases, and 14 bases lay between the germline ends. The CDR3 nucleotides are TGTGCCAGCAGTCCCGTCGGGGCGAGTGGCTACACCTTC. Protein sequence: CASSPVGASGYTF.

The gene calls are TRBV12-3 or TRBV12-4 and TRBJ1-5; D is ambiguous. There are 13 residues in the CDR3. V lost 3 bases, J lost 1 base, and 4 bases lay in between. CDR3: CASSFDSNQPQHF. CDR3 DNA sequence: TGTGCCAGCAGTTTCGACAGCAATCAGCCCCAGCATTTT.

This chain joins TRBV27 and TRBJ2-7, with a weak D call TRBD1 (6 bases). This CDR3 has 13 residues. Per the germline V gene, CDR1 is MNHEY and CDR2 is SMNVEV (reference sequence). V lost 8 bases and J 1 base, leaving 12 bases between the germline ends. The CDR3 DNA sequence: TGTGCCAGCGGAGGAGGACAGTCCTACGAGCAGTACTTC. Encoded protein: CASGGGQSYEQYF.

The CDR3 DNA is TGTGCCAGCAGTGAAGCCGGGACGCTCAATGAGCAGTTCTTC. It encodes CASSEAGTLNEQFF. The rearrangement uses TRBV2 and TRBJ2-1; D might be TRBD1 or TRBD2, each matching 5 bases. With 0 bases removed from V and 6 bases from J, the gap between germline ends came to 9 bases. The CDR3 is 14 amino acids. Per germline, CDR1 SNHLY and CDR2 FYNNEI. Based on the CDR3 plus reference TRBV2 and TRBJ2-1, the full variable domain is EPEVTQTPSHQVTQMGQEVILRCVPISNHLYFYWYRQILGQKVEFLVSFYNNEISEKSEIFDDQFSVERPDGSNFTLKIRSTKLEDSAMYFCASSEAGTLNEQFFGPGTRLTVL.